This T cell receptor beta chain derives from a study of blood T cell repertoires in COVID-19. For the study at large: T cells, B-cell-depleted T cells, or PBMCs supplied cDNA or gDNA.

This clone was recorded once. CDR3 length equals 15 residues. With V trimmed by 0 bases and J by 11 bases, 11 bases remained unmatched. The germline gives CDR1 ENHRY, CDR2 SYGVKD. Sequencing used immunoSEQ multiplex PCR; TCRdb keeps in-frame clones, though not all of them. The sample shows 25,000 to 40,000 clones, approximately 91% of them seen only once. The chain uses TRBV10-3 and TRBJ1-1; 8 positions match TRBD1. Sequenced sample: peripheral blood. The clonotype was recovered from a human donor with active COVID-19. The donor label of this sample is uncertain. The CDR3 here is CAISESAGGEAMAFF. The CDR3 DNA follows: TGTGCCATCAGTGAGTCCGCAGGGGGCGAGGCGATGGCTTTCTTT.